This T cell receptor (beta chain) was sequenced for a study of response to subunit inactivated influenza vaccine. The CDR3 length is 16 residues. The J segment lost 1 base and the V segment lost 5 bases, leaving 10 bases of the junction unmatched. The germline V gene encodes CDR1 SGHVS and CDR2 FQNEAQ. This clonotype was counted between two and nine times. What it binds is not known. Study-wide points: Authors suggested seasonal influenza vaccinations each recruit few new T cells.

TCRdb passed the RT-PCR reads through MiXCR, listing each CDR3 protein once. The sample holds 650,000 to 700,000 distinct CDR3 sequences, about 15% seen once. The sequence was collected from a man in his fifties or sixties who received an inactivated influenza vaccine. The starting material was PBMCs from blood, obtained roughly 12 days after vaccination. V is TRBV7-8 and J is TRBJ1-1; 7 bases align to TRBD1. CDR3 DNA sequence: TGTGCCAGCAGCCCTAGGGCAGGGGGTACGAACACTGAAGCTTTCTTT. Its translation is CASSPRAGGTNTEAFF.